A selection of T cell receptor beta chains follows, all from one sample in a study of OX40 agonist ivuxolimab in advanced cancers. This table comes from immunoSEQ multiplex PCR, and its TCRdb copy is limited to in-frame clones, with some not included. Among roughly 56,000 clones listed, roughly 84% were seen once. The source was CD4+ or CD8+ T cells sorted from blood, collected in a trial of the OX40 agonist ivuxolimab. All receptors come from an adult with an advanced solid tumor such as melanoma, head and neck, liver or kidney cancer. CDR3s include the opening cysteine and the closing phenylalanine or tryptophan. A D gene is named only where the DNA matches it firmly. Where a row states a size, it is once, few, many or the class of an expanded clone; other rows omit it.

cdr3_nt cdr3_aa j_call v_call clone_size d_call
TGTGCCAGTAGTATGGGTTCCGTGCTGCGGAGCGGGAGTGCTCTCGGGGAGCTGTTTTTT CASSMGSVLRSGSALGELFF TRBJ2-2 TRBV19 - TRBD2
TGTGCCAGCAGTTTTATGGCTACTCTAGAGACCCAGTACTTC CASSFMATLETQYF TRBJ2-5 TRBV28 - -
TGTGCCACCAGCAGAGATCAATTAGATTCTGTGACCGGGGAGCTGTTTTTT CATSRDQLDSVTGELFF TRBJ2-2 TRBV15 - -
TGTGCCAGCAGCGCTCAGACCGACTGGACCGGGGAGCTGTTTTTT CASSAQTDWTGELFF TRBJ2-2 TRBV9 - -
TGTGCCAGCAGCCAACAGGACTCCAGGACTAGCGGAAACTGGGAGACCCAGTACTTC CASSQQDSRTSGNWETQYF TRBJ2-5 TRBV14 - TRBD2
TGTGCCAGCACCCCATCAGGGACCTGGGGTTGGGTCGAGACCCAGTACTTC CASTPSGTWGWVETQYF TRBJ2-5 TRBV28 - -
TGTGCCAGCAGGCGGACAGCCAGAGGGGGGGCCAACGTCCTGACTTTC CASRRTARGGANVLTF TRBJ2-6 TRBV28 - -
TGTGCCAGCAGTTACGGGCAGGAAGAAGAAGGTGTTGAGCAGTACTTC CASSYGQEEEGVEQYF TRBJ2-5 TRBV6-6 - -
TGTGCCAGCAGCTTAGGTGTCGGGGACTCTCTAAGGGTTTTCGAGCAGTACTTC CASSLGVGDSLRVFEQYF TRBJ2-7 TRBV7-9 - -
TGTGCCATCAGCACTAACAGGAAAGCCAACAGTATTCGGGCTTACAATGAGCAGTTCTTC CAISTNRKANSIRAYNEQFF TRBJ2-1 TRBV10-3 - -
TGTGCCAGCAGTCTATTAGCGGGAGGCCAAAGGAATGAGCAGTTCTTC CASSLLAGGQRNEQFF TRBJ2-1 TRBV27 - TRBD2
TGTGCCAGCAGTGAACAGGACGAAATCAGCCCCCAGCATTTT CASSEQDEISPQHF TRBJ1-5 TRBV2 - -
TGTGCCAGCAGTGCCTTGCCGGGGCGCAACGCCGGGGAGCTGTTTTTT CASSALPGRNAGELFF TRBJ2-2 TRBV6-1 - -
TGTGCCAGCAGTGTCGGAGCGGTTGGCCTCAACACCGGGGAGCTGTTTTTT CASSVGAVGLNTGELFF TRBJ2-2 TRBV2 - -
TGTGCCAGCAGCTTAAGGTGGGGAGGCTCTGATTCCTACGAGCAGTACTTC CASSLRWGGSDSYEQYF TRBJ2-7 TRBV11-2 - -
TGTGCCAGCAGTTTATTTACGGGGAGAGGAGATACGCAGTATTTT CASSLFTGRGDTQYF TRBJ2-3 TRBV28 - -
TGTGCCAGCAGTGGGGTGGGAAACGAGCAGTACTTC CASSGVGNEQYF TRBJ2-7 TRBV27 - -
TGCGCCAGCAGCCATGGAGTGGACAGAGAGGAGACCCAGTACTTC CASSHGVDREETQYF TRBJ2-5 TRBV4-1 - -
TGTGCCAGCAGCAGGGACAGAATTAATTCACCCCTCCACTTT CASSRDRINSPLHF TRBJ1-6 TRBV5-6 - TRBD1
TGTGCCTGGACCGGGGACACTGAAGCTTTCTTT CAWTGDTEAFF TRBJ1-1 TRBV30 - -
TGTGCCAGCAGCTTCCGCGGGAGTGGGTCCAAAAACATTCAGTACTTC CASSFRGSGSKNIQYF TRBJ2-4 TRBV11-2 few TRBD2
TGTGCCAGCTCACCACGCCAGGGGGTGTCCTACGAGCAGTACTTC CASSPRQGVSYEQYF TRBJ2-7 TRBV18 - TRBD1
TGTGCCAGCAGCTGGCTAGCTCCCCCGCAGTATTTT CASSWLAPPQYF TRBJ2-3 TRBV7-9 - -
TGTGCCAGTAGTCCTTGGACAGGCAATGAGCAGTTCTTC CASSPWTGNEQFF TRBJ2-1 TRBV19 - TRBD1
TGTGCCAGCAGTCCCACGCCCACCCTATCCTACAATGAGCAGTTCTTC CASSPTPTLSYNEQFF TRBJ2-1 TRBV9 - -
TGTGCCAGCAGTTTATTAGCGGGAGGCTTGGAGACCCAGTACTTC CASSLLAGGLETQYF TRBJ2-5 TRBV27 once TRBD2
TGCGCCAGCAGCCAAGGAGCTTCGGGTTTGTCCACTGAAGCTTTCTTT CASSQGASGLSTEAFF TRBJ1-1 TRBV4-3 - -
TGTGCCAGCAGCCCACTTGGGCCGACCACTGAAGCTTTCTTT CASSPLGPTTEAFF TRBJ1-1 TRBV6-6 - -
TGCGCCAGCAGCCAACCGGGACTACTTACCTACGAGCAGTACTTC CASSQPGLLTYEQYF TRBJ2-7 TRBV4-1 - TRBD2
TGTGCCAGCAGCACAGACAGGGGACTAGCGGGAACGCTTCAAGGAGAGCAGTACTTC CASSTDRGLAGTLQGEQYF TRBJ2-7 TRBV9 - TRBD2
TGTGCCAGCAGTATTTCTGGCGGCGTCCTGACTTTC CASSISGGVLTF TRBJ2-6 TRBV6-5 once -
TGCGCCAGCAGCTTGGGGACCCTTGTAGAGCAGTACTTC CASSLGTLVEQYF TRBJ2-7 TRBV5-1 - -
TGTGCCAGCAGAACGAACACTGAAGCTTTCTTT CASRTNTEAFF TRBJ1-1 TRBV6-5 once -
TGTGCCAGCAGCCCCGGGTGGCTAGCGGGAGTTCCGGACTACAATGAGCAGTTCTTC CASSPGWLAGVPDYNEQFF TRBJ2-1 TRBV11-3 - TRBD2
TGTGCCAGCAGCGCTAGCGGGAGCTACACAGATACGCAGTATTTT CASSASGSYTDTQYF TRBJ2-3 TRBV2 few TRBD2
TGTGCCAGCAGTTTCGAGTCAGATGGTAGCAATCAGCCCCAGCATTTT CASSFESDGSNQPQHF TRBJ1-5 TRBV28 few -
TGTGCCAGCACCCCGGACAGGGTGGGGTATGGCTACACCTTC CASTPDRVGYGYTF TRBJ1-2 TRBV6-1 - TRBD1
TGTGCCAGCAGCGGTGGGGCCGTGAGGGAGCAGTACTTC CASSGGAVREQYF TRBJ2-5 TRBV7-9 - -
TGTGCCAGCAGTTTTCCTCTAGGGACTAGCGGGAACGGGCAGTTCTTC CASSFPLGTSGNGQFF TRBJ2-1 TRBV27 - TRBD2
TGCGCCAGCAGCTTCGCACTGACCTACGAGCAGTACTTC CASSFALTYEQYF TRBJ2-7 TRBV5-1 few -
TGTGCCAGCAGCTTAAACCCCGGAGGGGGTGAGACCCAGTACTTC CASSLNPGGGETQYF TRBJ2-5 TRBV7-6 once -
TGTGCCAGCAGCTCACAGGGTAACGGAGATTACGGCAATGAGCAGTTCTTC CASSSQGNGDYGNEQFF TRBJ2-1 TRBV7-3 - -
TGTGCCAGCGTTGGTTCGGGACAGGGTTTTAACGAGCAGTACTTC CASVGSGQGFNEQYF TRBJ2-7 TRBV28 - TRBD1
TGTGCCAGCTGGGGGTTGGAAAACATTCAGTACTTC CASWGLENIQYF TRBJ2-4 TRBV27 - -
TGTGCCAGTACCAATGGACTAGCGAGCGACATTAGTCTGGCCAAAAACATTCAGTACTTC CASTNGLASDISLAKNIQYF TRBJ2-4 TRBV19 - TRBD2
TGTGCCAGCAGCTCCGGGACAAGCAACATTCAGTACTTC CASSSGTSNIQYF TRBJ2-4 TRBV6-5 - -
TGTGCCAGTAGATGGGGGGATTCGAACACCGGGGAGCTGTTTTTT CASRWGDSNTGELFF TRBJ2-2 TRBV19 - -
TGTGCCAGCAGCGGACTAGCGGGAGAGAGCTCCTACAATGAGCAGTTCTTC CASSGLAGESSYNEQFF TRBJ2-1 TRBV9 - TRBD2
TGTGCCATCAGTGACCCCGGGGCCTACACCTACGAGCAGTACTTC CAISDPGAYTYEQYF TRBJ2-7 TRBV10-3 - -
TGTGCCAGCAGCTTAGTTCCTGGGTCCTACAATGAGCAGTTCTTC CASSLVPGSYNEQFF TRBJ2-1 TRBV7-2 - -
TGTGCCAGCAGCTCTCCCTTGAGCCGGGAGACCCAGTACTTC CASSSPLSRETQYF TRBJ2-5 TRBV28 few -
TGCGCCAGCAGCTTGGGACAGGGGAAGAATTCACCCCTCCACTTT CASSLGQGKNSPLHF TRBJ1-6 TRBV5-1 few TRBD1
TGTGCCAGCAGTTTAACACAGAACACCGGGGAGCTGTTTTTT CASSLTQNTGELFF TRBJ2-2 TRBV27 - -
TGTGCCAGCAGCCAAGAAGTGGGTGAGACCCAGTACTTC CASSQEVGETQYF TRBJ2-5 TRBV4-2 - -